These 16 T cell receptor beta chains were sequenced from one sample in a study of graft-versus-host responses after intestinal transplantation. The data were produced by immunoSEQ multiplex PCR, yet TCRdb's version contains in-frame clones alone and is incomplete. The data show more than 100,000 clones, over 80% seen once. Their antigen targets remain unknown. The source was unstimulated CD4+ T cells sorted from spleen or lymph node cells, collected before intestinal transplant. The origin of the receptors is a human donor who received an intestinal transplant.

In this sample, this clone turned up once. The chain couples TRBV2 to TRBJ2-7; TRBD1 aligns across 8 bases. The CDR3 length is 14 residues. From germline, CDR1 is SNHLY and CDR2 FYNNEI. J gave up 4 bases and V 11 bases, and 13 bases lay outside the gene matches. This CDR3 reads CASRDWGQVYEQYF. The CDR3 DNA reads TGTGCCTCCCGAGATTGGGGACAGGTATACGAGCAGTACTTC.

The rearrangement uses TRBV28 and TRBJ2-1; 8 nucleotides match TRBD2. CDR1 is MDHEN, CDR2 SYDVKM, per germline. The CDR3 is 16 residues long. V gave up 6 bases and J gave up 16 bases; unmatched junction bases: 23. Here the CDR3 DNA reads TGTGCCAGCAGCCGACCCCCCGGAAGCGGGAGCCGATGGGGATTCTTC. Protein sequence: CASSRPPGSGSRWGFF. The entire variable domain, with the rest obtained from reference TRBV28 and TRBJ2-1, is as follows: DVKVTQSSRYLVKRTGEKVFLECVQDMDHENMFWYRQDPGLGLRLIYFSYDVKMKEKGDIPEGYSVSREKKERFSLILESASTNQTSMYLCASSRPPGSGSRWGFFGPGTRLTVL.

Notes on this clone: One end of the junction varies from germline; a read error may be responsible. The chain recombines TRBV7-7 with TRBJ2-5; the match to TRBD1 covers 12 bases. The CDR3 spans 15 residues. Germline V gives CDR1 SSHAT, CDR2 FNYEAQ (reference sequence). The chain's CDR3 is CASSRGTGGLETQYF. CDR3 DNA: TGTGCTAGCAGCCGGGGGACAGGGGGCCTTGAGACCCAGTACTTC.

The chain recombines TRBV6-1 with TRBJ1-2, with no clear D. Trimming cost V 6 bases and J 3 bases, with 14 bases left between them. The CDR3 is 14 amino acids. Germline CDR1 reads MNHNS; CDR2 reads SASEGT. In nucleotides, the CDR3 is TGTGCCAGCAGCCGACATCCCGCAGACTATGGCTACACCTTC. It yields the protein CASSRHPADYGYTF.

This chain joins TRBV30 and TRBJ1-5; possible D gene TRBD1, 5 bases. This CDR3 comprises 15 residues. Trimming shortened V by 8 bases and J by 2 bases, and 19 bases separated the two germline ends. The germline V gene encodes CDR1 GTSNPN and CDR2 SVGIG (reference sequence). The CDR3 coding sequence is TGTGCCCTTAAGGGGAAGGGTGAGGGCAATCAGCCCCAGCATTTT. Translating it yields CALKGKGEGNQPQHF.

The genes are TRBV7-6 and TRBJ2-1; 12 bases fit TRBD2. The CDR3 length is 17 residues. Germline loops: CDR1 SGHVS, CDR2 FNYEAQ. V lost 5 bases and J lost 8; bases outside the gene matches: 13. This CDR3 is CASSPRAGTSGRDEQFF. In nucleotides, the CDR3 is TGTGCCAGCAGCCCCCGCGCCGGGACTAGCGGGCGGGATGAGCAGTTCTTC.

V is TRBV9 and J is TRBJ2-3, with D perhaps matching TRBD1 or TRBD2 (5 bases each). Trimming took off 4 bases at V and 3 bases at J, with 18 bases between the two ends. This CDR3 has 16 amino acids. Germline assignment: CDR1 SGDLS and CDR2 YYNGEE. The CDR3 coding sequence is TGTGCCAGCAGCACCGGATTCGGGGCGTTTACAGATACGCAGTATTTT. Residues: CASSTGFGAFTDTQYF.

V gene TRBV18 combines with J gene TRBJ1-1; TRBD1 aligns across 9 bases. CDR1 is KGHSH and CDR2 is LQKENI in the germline V gene. The J segment lost 6 bases and the V segment lost 3 bases, leaving 8 bases of the junction unmatched. The CDR3 length is 15 residues. In DNA, the CDR3 is TGTGCCAGCTCACCCAATCTGGGACAGGGTCCTGAAGCTTTCTTT. The encoded protein is CASSPNLGQGPEAFF.

The V call is TRBV11-2, the J call TRBJ2-2; a weak D match, TRBD2 (6 bases). The length of the CDR3 is 16 residues. Trimming took 2 bases from V and 4 from J, leaving 14 bases between them. The germline V gene has CDR1 SGHAT and CDR2 FQNNGV. DNA of the CDR3: TGTGCCAGCAGCTTATTTGCCGGGAGTGGCACCGGGGAGCTGTTTTTT. Its translation is CASSLFAGSGTGELFF.

This rearrangement joins TRBV9 to TRBJ1-6; D uncertain. Germline values: CDR1 SGDLS, CDR2 YYNGEE. CDR3 length equals 17 residues. The V gene lost 0 bases and the J gene lost 0 bases, with 10 bases spanning the gap. The chain's CDR3 is CASSVAPQSSYNSPLHF. In DNA, the CDR3 is TGTGCCAGCAGCGTAGCGCCCCAGAGCTCCTATAATTCACCCCTCCACTTT.

CDR3: CASSRKSSYNEQFF. Written as DNA, the CDR3 is TGTGCCAGCAGCCGGAAAAGCTCCTACAATGAGCAGTTCTTC. This chain connects TRBV5-8 to TRBJ2-1; D is unclear. The V gene's germline CDR1 is SGHTS and CDR2 YDEGEE. This CDR3 comprises 14 residues. The V end was cut by 4 bases, the J end by 0 bases, with 8 bases between.

This rearrangement joins TRBV6-1 to TRBJ2-1; D is perhaps TRBD2 (6 bases). V was shortened by 3 bases and J by 6 bases, with 18 bases between the two germline ends. CDR1 is MNHNS, CDR2 SASEGT, per germline. CDR3 length equals 16 residues. The CDR3 spells CASSEIRTIRGNEQFF. In DNA, the CDR3 is TGTGCCAGCAGTGAGATTAGGACTATCCGGGGCAATGAGCAGTTCTTC.

The chain carries TRBV29-1 and TRBJ1-2; a weak D match, TRBD1 (5 bases). The ends were cut back, 3 bases at V and 7 bases at J, with 15 bases in the middle. This CDR3 contains 13 residues. CDR1 SQVTM and CDR2 ANQGSEA come from the germline V gene. CDR3 in amino acids: CSVDDRGYSGYTF. The DNA for the CDR3 is TGCAGCGTTGACGACCGGGGCTACTCTGGCTACACCTTC.

The chain is built from TRBV30 and TRBJ2-6; D unclear. The CDR3 has 12 amino acids. Germline V gene data show CDR1 as GTSNPN and CDR2 as SVGIG (reference sequence). V shed 3 bases and J shed 0 bases, with 0 bases lying between them. The CDR3 DNA reads as TGTGCCTGGAGCTCTGGGGCCAACGTCCTGACTTTC. It yields the protein CAWSSGANVLTF.

This chain links TRBV6-8 with TRBJ2-7; 11 bases are a match to TRBD2. V lost 4 bases to trimming and J lost 5 bases; unmatched junction nucleotides: 4. CDR3 size: 14 residues. Germline V gene sequence: CDR1 MNHGY, CDR2 SAAAGT. The CDR3 spells CASSLAGGPHEQYF. The DNA for the CDR3 is TGTGCCAGCAGTTTAGCGGGAGGGCCCCACGAGCAGTACTTC.

The chain uses TRBV20-1 and TRBJ2-5; no reliable D call. Germline CDR1 is DFQATT and CDR2 is SNEGSKA (reference sequence). The V end was cut by 0 bases, the J end by 4 bases, with 3 bases between. The CDR3 extends over 11 amino acids. CDR3: CSARDGETQYF. The CDR3 region has the DNA TGCAGTGCTAGAGATGGAGAGACCCAGTACTTC.